This TCR beta chain was sequenced during a study of regulatory T cells in long-lasting Graves disease. The ends were cut back, 1 base at V and 8 bases at J, with 9 bases in the middle. CDR3 size: 13 residues. The germline V gene encodes CDR1 LGHNT and CDR2 FRNRAP. Sequencing libraries for TCR beta were prepared with iRepertoire HTBI primers and Arm-PCR of CDR3 regions. MiXCR, applied by TCRdb to the multiplex PCR reads, yields one record per CDR3 protein. The sample lists approximately 400,000 distinct CDR3 sequences, 15% occurring once. Time point of the sample: newly diagnosed GD, antithyroid drugs for less than 3 months. PBMC-extracted RNA yielded the TCR library.

Source: peripheral blood mononuclear cells (PBMCs), taken at new diagnosis, from a patient treated with antithyroid drugs. The chain couples TRBV12-5 to TRBJ1-5; possibly TRBD1 for D (6 bases). The sequence came from a female donor with Graves disease. The chain's CDR3 is CASGLDREKPQHF. CDR3 bases: TGTGCTAGTGGTTTGGACAGGGAGAAGCCCCAGCATTTT.